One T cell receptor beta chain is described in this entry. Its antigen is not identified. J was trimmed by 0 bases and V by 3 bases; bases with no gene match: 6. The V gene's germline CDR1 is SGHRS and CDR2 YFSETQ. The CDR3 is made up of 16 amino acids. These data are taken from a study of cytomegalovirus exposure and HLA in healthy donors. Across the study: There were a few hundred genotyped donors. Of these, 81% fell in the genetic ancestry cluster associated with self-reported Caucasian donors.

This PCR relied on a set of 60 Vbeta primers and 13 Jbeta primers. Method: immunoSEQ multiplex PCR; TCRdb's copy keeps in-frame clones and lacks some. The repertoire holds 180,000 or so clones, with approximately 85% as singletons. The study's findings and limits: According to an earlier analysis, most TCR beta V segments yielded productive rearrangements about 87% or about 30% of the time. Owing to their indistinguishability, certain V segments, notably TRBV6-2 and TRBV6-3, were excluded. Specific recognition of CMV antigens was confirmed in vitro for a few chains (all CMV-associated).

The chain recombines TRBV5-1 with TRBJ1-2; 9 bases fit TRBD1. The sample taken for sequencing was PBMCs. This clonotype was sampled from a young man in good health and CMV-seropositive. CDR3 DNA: TGCGCCAGCAGCTCTGATGGGACAGGGCCTAACTATGGCTACACCTTC. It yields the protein CASSSDGTGPNYGYTF.